This TCR beta chain was sequenced during a study of shared clonotypes between healthy human individuals. Whole-study context: Each donor had three CD4 naive, three CD4 memory, two CD8 naive and one CD8 memory plate.

Study processing details: Junction-only sequences without quality scores were provided by ImmunoSEQ, so filtering was different. Profiling relied on immunoSEQ multiplex PCR, and the TCRdb table lists in-frame clones only, not all of them. V, J and clone size were drawn from that table, and D and trimming were deduced from the DNA. The data show over a million clones, with about 77% seen just once and about 1.5% held by the top ten. A CD45RA+ naive subset and a CD45RA-negative memory subset were split from CD4+ cells. J was trimmed by 8 bases and V by 3 bases; bases with no gene match: 1. The CDR3 covers 12 residues. Germline values: CDR1 GTSNPN, CDR2 SVGIG (reference sequence). About this clone: The antigen is undetermined.

The study's findings and limits: In four donors, around 4.5% of naive CD4 clonotypes appeared in common.

The chain is built from TRBV30 and TRBJ2-2; TRBD2 matches at 9 bases. Sequencing was done on a sample of memory CD4+ T cells sorted from blood. As for subset: CD45RA-negative fraction. The receptor was isolated from a man between 18 and 29 years old in good health. CDR3 sequence reads: CAWRSGRGELFF. For the CDR3, the DNA is TGTGCCTGGAGAAGCGGGAGGGGGGAGCTGTTTTTT.